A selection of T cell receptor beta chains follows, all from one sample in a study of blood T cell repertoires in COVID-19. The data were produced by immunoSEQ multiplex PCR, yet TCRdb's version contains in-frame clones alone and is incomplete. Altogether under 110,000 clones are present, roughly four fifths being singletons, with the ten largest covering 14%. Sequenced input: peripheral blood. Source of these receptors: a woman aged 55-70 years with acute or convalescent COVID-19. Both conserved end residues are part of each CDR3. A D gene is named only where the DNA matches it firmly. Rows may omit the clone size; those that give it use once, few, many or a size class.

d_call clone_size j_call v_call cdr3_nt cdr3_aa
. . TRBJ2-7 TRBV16 TGTGCCAGCAGCCAATCTTCAGAAAGCGAGCAGTACTTC CASSQSSESEQYF
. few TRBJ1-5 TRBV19 TGTGCCAGTAGTATAGGAGGCGGGGGTAGCAATCAGCCCCAGCATTTT CASSIGGGGSNQPQHF
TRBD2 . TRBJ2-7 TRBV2 TGTGCCAGCAGTGGGCTAGCGGGAGGGCCAAACGAGCAGTACTTC CASSGLAGGPNEQYF
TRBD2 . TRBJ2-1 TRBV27 TGTGCCAGCGTCGCTAGCGGGATCGGTGAGCAGTTCTTC CASVASGIGEQFF
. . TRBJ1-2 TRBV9 TGTGCCAGCAGCGTGCACCAGACAGCCCTTTATGGCTACACCTTC CASSVHQTALYGYTF
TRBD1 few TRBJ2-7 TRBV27 TGTGCCAGCATGAGGACAGGGGGCCTCGGGTACGAGCAGTACTTC CASMRTGGLGYEQYF
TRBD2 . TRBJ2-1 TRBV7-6 TGTGCCAGCAGCACCTTCCCTCGCGGGGGGGCCGGTGAGCAGTTCTTC CASSTFPRGGAGEQFF
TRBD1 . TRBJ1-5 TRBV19 TGTGCCAGTACTCTGACAGGGGGCAATCAGCCCCAGCATTTT CASTLTGGNQPQHF
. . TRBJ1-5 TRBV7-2 TGTGCCAGCAGCCCCCCGGGGGTAAATCAGCCCCAGCATTTT CASSPPGVNQPQHF
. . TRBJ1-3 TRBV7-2 TGTGCCAGCAGCTTAGCTGGGGCGGCTGGAAACACCATATATTTT CASSLAGAAGNTIYF
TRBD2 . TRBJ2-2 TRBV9 TGTGCCAGCAGCCCTAGACTAGCGGGACACGGGGAGCTGTTTTTT CASSPRLAGHGELFF
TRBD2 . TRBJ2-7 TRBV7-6 TGTGCCAGCAGCCCCGGGACTAGCGGGACCACCTACGAGCAGTACTTC CASSPGTSGTTYEQYF
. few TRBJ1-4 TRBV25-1 TGTGCCAGCAGTCCCCCGGTACAGACTAATGAAAAACTGTTTTTT CASSPPVQTNEKLFF